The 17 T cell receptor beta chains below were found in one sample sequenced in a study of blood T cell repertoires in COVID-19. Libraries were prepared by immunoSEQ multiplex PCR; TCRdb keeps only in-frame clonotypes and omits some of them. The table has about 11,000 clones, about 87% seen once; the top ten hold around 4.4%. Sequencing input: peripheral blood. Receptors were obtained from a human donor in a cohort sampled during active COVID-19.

As DNA, the CDR3 is TGTGCCAGCAGCTCCCGGACAGGGGGAAATTCACCCCTCCACTTT. It yields the protein CASSSRTGGNSPLHF. This chain joins TRBV7-9 and TRBJ1-6; TRBD1 aligns across 10 bases. Germline V gene lookup returns CDR1 SEHNR and CDR2 FQNEAQ (reference sequence). The CDR3 spans 15 residues. Losses at the gene ends were 4 bases for V and 7 bases for J; bases not matched to a gene: 4.

This CDR3 is CASSLSTGTQAGELFF. Here the CDR3 DNA reads TGTGCCAGCAGTTTATCGACGGGGACTCAGGCCGGGGAGCTGTTTTTT. The gene calls are TRBV27 and TRBJ2-2; perhaps TRBD2 as D (6 bases). Trimming shortened V by 0 bases and J by 6 bases, and 14 bases separated the two germline ends. The V gene's germline CDR1 is MNHEY and CDR2 SMNVEV (reference sequence). There are 16 residues in the CDR3.

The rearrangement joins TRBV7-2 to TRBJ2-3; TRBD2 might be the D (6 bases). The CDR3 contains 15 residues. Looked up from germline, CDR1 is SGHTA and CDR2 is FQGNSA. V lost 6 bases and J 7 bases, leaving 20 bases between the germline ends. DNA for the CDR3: TGTGCCAGCAGTCCTCCGGCGGGATATTCAAATACGCAGTATTTT. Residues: CASSPPAGYSNTQYF.

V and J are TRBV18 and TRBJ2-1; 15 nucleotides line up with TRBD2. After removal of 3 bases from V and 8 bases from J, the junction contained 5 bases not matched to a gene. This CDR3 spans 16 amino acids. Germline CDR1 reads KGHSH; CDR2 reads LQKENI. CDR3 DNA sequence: TGTGCCAGCTCACCCGGACTAGCGGGAGGGTCCGATGAGCAGTTCTTC. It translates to CASSPGLAGGSDEQFF.

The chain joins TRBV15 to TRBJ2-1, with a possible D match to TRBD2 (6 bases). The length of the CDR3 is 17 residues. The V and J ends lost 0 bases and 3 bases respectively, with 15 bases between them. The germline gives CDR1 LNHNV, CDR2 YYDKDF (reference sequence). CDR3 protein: CATSRDLLGGDYNEQFF. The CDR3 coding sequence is TGTGCCACCAGCAGAGATTTGCTTGGAGGGGACTACAATGAGCAGTTCTTC.

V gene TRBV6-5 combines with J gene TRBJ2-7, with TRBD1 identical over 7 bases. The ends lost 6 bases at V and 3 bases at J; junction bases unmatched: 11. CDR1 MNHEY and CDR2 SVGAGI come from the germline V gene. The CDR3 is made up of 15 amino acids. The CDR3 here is CASRDVQGISYEQYF. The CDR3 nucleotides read TGTGCCAGCAGGGACGTACAGGGGATTAGCTACGAGCAGTACTTC.

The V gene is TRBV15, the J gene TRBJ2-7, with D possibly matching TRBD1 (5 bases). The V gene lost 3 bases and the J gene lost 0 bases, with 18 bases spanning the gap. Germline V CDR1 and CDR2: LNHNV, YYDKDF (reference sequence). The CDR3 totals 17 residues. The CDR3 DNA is TGTGCCACCAGCAGGACCACCCACAGGAGTAGCTCCTACGAGCAGTACTTC. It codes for CATSRTTHRSSSYEQYF. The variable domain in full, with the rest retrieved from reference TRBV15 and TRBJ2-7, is DAMVIQNPRYQVTQFGKPVTLSCSQTLNHNVMYWYQQKSSQAPKLLFHYYDKDFNNEADTPDNFQSRRPNTSFCFLDIRSPGLGDTAMYLCATSRTTHRSSSYEQYFGPGTRLTVT.

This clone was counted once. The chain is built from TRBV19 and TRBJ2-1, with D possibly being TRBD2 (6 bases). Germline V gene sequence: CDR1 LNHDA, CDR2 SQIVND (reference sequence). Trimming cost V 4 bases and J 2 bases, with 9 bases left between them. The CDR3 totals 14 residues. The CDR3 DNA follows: TGTGCCAGTAGTAGGCGGGACCCCTACAATGAGCAGTTCTTC. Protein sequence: CASSRRDPYNEQFF.

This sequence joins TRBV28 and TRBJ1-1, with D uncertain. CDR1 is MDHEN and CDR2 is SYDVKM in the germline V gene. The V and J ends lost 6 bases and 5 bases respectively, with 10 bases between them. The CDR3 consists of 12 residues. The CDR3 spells CASRRGGTEAFF. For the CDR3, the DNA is TGTGCCAGCAGGCGGGGAGGAACTGAAGCTTTCTTT.

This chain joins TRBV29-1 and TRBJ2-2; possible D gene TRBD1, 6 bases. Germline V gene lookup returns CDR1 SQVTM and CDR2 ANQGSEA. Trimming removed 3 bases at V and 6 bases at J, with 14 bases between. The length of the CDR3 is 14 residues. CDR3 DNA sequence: TGCAGCGTTGAGGTGGGGGCGGAAGCCGGGGAGCTGTTTTTT. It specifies CSVEVGAEAGELFF.

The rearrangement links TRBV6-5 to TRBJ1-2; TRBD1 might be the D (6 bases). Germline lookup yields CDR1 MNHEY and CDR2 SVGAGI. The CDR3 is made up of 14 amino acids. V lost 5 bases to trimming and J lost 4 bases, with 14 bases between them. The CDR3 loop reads CASSRSGVAYGYTF. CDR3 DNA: TGTGCCAGCAGTCGGTCAGGGGTGGCCTATGGCTACACCTTC.

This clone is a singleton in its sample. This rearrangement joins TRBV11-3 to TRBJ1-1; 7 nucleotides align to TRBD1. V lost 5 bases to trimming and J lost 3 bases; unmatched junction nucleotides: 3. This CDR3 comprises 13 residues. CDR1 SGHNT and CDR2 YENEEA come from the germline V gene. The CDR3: CASSRGLDTEAFF. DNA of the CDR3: TGTGCCAGCAGCAGGGGGCTGGACACTGAAGCTTTCTTT.

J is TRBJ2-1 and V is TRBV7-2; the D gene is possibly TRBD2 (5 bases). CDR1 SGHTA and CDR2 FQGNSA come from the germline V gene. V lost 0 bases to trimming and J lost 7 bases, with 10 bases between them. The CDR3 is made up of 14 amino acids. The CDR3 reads CASSLARATNEQFF. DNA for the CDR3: TGTGCCAGCAGCTTAGCGCGGGCTACTAATGAGCAGTTCTTC.

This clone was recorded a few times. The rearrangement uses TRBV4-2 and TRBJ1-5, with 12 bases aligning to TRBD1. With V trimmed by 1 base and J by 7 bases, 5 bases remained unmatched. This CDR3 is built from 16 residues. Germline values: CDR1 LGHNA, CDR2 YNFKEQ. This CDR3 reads CASSQGDRGRRQPQHF. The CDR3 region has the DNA TGTGCCAGCAGCCAAGGGGACAGGGGGCGCCGGCAGCCCCAGCATTTT.

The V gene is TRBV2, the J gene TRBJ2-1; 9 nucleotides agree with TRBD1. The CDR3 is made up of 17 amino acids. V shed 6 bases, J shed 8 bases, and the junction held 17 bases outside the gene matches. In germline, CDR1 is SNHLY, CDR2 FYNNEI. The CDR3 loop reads CASRTGTGSGGGYEQFF. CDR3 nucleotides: TGTGCCAGCAGGACCGGGACAGGGTCGGGAGGAGGCTATGAGCAGTTCTTC. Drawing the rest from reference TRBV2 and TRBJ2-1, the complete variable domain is EPEVTQTPSHQVTQMGQEVILRCVPISNHLYFYWYRQILGQKVEFLVSFYNNEISEKSEIFDDQFSVERPDGSNFTLKIRSTKLEDSAMYFCASRTGTGSGGGYEQFFGPGTRLTVL.

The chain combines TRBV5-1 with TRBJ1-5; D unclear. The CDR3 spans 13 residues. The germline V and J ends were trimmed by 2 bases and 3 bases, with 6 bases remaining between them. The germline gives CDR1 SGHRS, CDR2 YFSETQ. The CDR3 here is CASSFNFNQPQHF. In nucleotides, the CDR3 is TGCGCCAGCAGCTTCAATTTCAATCAGCCCCAGCATTTT.

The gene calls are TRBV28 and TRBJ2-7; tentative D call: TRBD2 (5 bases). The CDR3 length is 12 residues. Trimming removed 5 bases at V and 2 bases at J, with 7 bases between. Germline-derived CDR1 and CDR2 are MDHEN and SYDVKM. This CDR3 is CASSPGTYEQYF. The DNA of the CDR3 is TGTGCCAGCAGTCCGGGGACCTACGAGCAGTACTTC.